This entry lists 30 T cell receptor beta chains sequenced from one sample in a study of blood T cell repertoires in COVID-19. The repertoire was sequenced with immunoSEQ multiplex PCR; TCRdb's copy has only in-frame clones and lacks some. The repertoire holds about 250,000 clones, with roughly 88% as singletons. Sequencing input: peripheral blood. Receptors were obtained from a woman in her 30s with acute or convalescent COVID-19.

The V and J genes are TRBV21-1 and TRBJ2-6; TRBD1, the table's D call, was not compared with the DNA. TRBV21-1 is shown as a pseudogene. The CDR3 runs 15 residues. CDR3 sequence reads: CASSARASGANVLTF. The CDR3 DNA follows: TGTGCCAGCAGCGCCAGGGCCTCTGGGGCCAACGTCCTGACTTTC.

This chain links TRBV28 with TRBJ2-7; TRBD1 matches at 9 bases. The CDR3 is made up of 15 amino acids. The germline gives CDR1 MDHEN, CDR2 SYDVKM. The V gene end was trimmed by 8 bases and the J gene end by 3 bases; junction bases not matched to a gene: 11. The CDR3, as DNA: TGTGCCAGCCATGCCGCGGGACAGGGCCTCTACGAGCAGTACTTC. Translated: CASHAAGQGLYEQYF. The full variable domain, in which reference TRBV28 and TRBJ2-7 provide the parts outside the CDR3, is DVKVTQSSRYLVKRTGEKVFLECVQDMDHENMFWYRQDPGLGLRLIYFSYDVKMKEKGDIPEGYSVSREKKERFSLILESASTNQTSMYLCASHAAGQGLYEQYFGPGTRLTVT.

The V call is TRBV4-3, the J call TRBJ1-3; TRBD1 is a possible D gene (5 bases). V lost 0 bases and J lost 0, with 15 bases in between. Germline CDR1 reads LGHNA; CDR2 reads YSLEER. This CDR3 comprises 18 residues. The CDR3 spells CASSQDSAGLSSGNTIYF. The CDR3 DNA reads TGCGCCAGCAGCCAAGACTCAGCGGGACTTAGCTCTGGAAACACCATATATTTT.

This chain links TRBV7-2 with TRBJ2-5, with D possibly TRBD2 on 6 matching bases. The CDR3 spans 15 residues. Trimming removed 5 bases at V and 1 base at J, with 14 bases between. CDR1 and CDR2 (germline): SGHTA, FQGNSA. In DNA, the CDR3 is TGTGCCAGCAGCCTGCTGGGCGGGGCCCAAGAGACCCAGTACTTC. It specifies CASSLLGGAQETQYF.

V and J are TRBV6-5 and TRBJ2-2; D is unresolved. Germline CDR1 reads MNHEY; CDR2 reads SVGAGI. The CDR3 has 14 residues. Trimming took off 7 bases at V and 2 bases at J, with 11 bases between the two ends. This CDR3 is CASTGLQNTGELFF. The DNA of the CDR3 is TGTGCCAGCACGGGTCTCCAAAACACCGGGGAGCTGTTTTTT.

V and J are TRBV27 and TRBJ2-3, with 9 bases matching TRBD1. This CDR3 is 16 amino acids long. Germline V gene data show CDR1 as MNHEY and CDR2 as SMNVEV (reference sequence). Trimming cost V 2 bases and J 6 bases; bases outside gene matches: 9. The CDR3: CASSLTGQGLLDTQYF. CDR3 in DNA: TGTGCCAGCAGTTTAACGGGACAGGGCCTCTTGGATACGCAGTATTTT.

This chain connects TRBV27 to TRBJ1-6; no firm D call. This CDR3 is 14 amino acids long. Trimming took off 8 bases at V and 0 bases at J, with 8 bases between the two ends. Germline CDR1 MNHEY, CDR2 SMNVEV (reference sequence). The CDR3 coding sequence is TGTGCCAGCGCCTACCGCTCCTATAATTCACCCCTCCACTTT. Protein sequence: CASAYRSYNSPLHF.

This clone was recorded only once. The chain combines TRBV3-1 (or the pseudogene TRBV3-2) with TRBJ2-5, with 7 nucleotides matching TRBD2. The CDR3 loop spans 16 amino acids. In germline, CDR1 is LGHDT, CDR2 YNNKEL (reference sequence). Trimming took 1 base from V and 5 from J; bases not matched to a gene: 10. The DNA of the CDR3 is TGTGCCAGCAGCCAAGGGGTGGGAGGGACTTCGGAGACCCAGTACTTC. It specifies CASSQGVGGTSETQYF.

This rearrangement joins TRBV6-4 to TRBJ1-4, with 8 bases that match TRBD1. In germline, CDR1 is MRHNA, CDR2 SNTAGT. With 2 bases clipped from V and 10 bases from J, the junction kept 6 bases outside the gene matches. The CDR3 has 14 amino acids. This CDR3 is CASSDVTGAGKLFF. CDR3 nucleotides: TGTGCCAGCAGTGACGTGACAGGGGCGGGAAAACTGTTTTTT.

The chain employs TRBV7-8 and TRBJ2-1; 12 positions match TRBD2. The CDR3 totals 14 residues. CDR1 is SGHVS and CDR2 is FQNEAQ in the germline V gene. V shed 1 base, J shed 9 bases, and the junction held 1 base outside the gene matches. The CDR3, as DNA: TGTGCCAGCAGCTTAGGACTAGCGGGAGTTGAGCAGTTCTTC. Protein: CASSLGLAGVEQFF.

The CDR3 nucleotides read TGCAGCGTACGGGGAATTAGTACTGAAGCTTTCTTT. Protein product: CSVRGISTEAFF. This rearrangement joins TRBV29-1 to TRBJ1-1; D is undetermined. V lost 6 bases and J lost 5, with 13 bases in between. The CDR3 has 12 residues. CDR1 is SQVTM, CDR2 ANQGSEA, per germline.

V usage is TRBV4-3 and J usage is TRBJ2-1; D may be TRBD1 (6 bases). The V end was cut by 0 bases, the J end by 2 bases, with 11 bases between. Germline V gene data show CDR1 as LGHNA and CDR2 as YSLEER. This CDR3 comprises 16 residues. The CDR3 DNA sequence: TGCGCCAGCAGCCAAGATTGGGGGCACCCCTACAATGAGCAGTTCTTC. Its protein is CASSQDWGHPYNEQFF.

The chain joins TRBV4-3 to TRBJ2-7, with TRBD1 matching 7 bases. The CDR3 loop spans 15 amino acids. Germline V gives CDR1 LGHNA, CDR2 YSLEER. V gave up 4 bases and J gave up 4 bases; unmatched junction bases: 10. This CDR3 reads CASSPTGQNWYEQYF. The CDR3 DNA reads as TGCGCCAGCAGCCCAACGGGACAGAACTGGTACGAGCAGTACTTC.

The chain combines TRBV11-3 with TRBJ2-7; perhaps TRBD2 as D (5 bases). The CDR3 is made up of 15 amino acids. Germline V gives CDR1 SGHNT, CDR2 YENEEA. Trimming cost V 4 bases and J 3 bases, with 16 bases left between them. The CDR3 region is CASSSGLDFGYEQYF. The CDR3 DNA reads as TGTGCCAGCAGCTCGGGCTTGGACTTTGGCTACGAGCAGTACTTC.

The chain has TRBV20-1 and TRBJ2-5; the D is unclear. V lost 4 bases, J lost 5 bases, and 8 bases lay in between. Germline loops: CDR1 DFQATT, CDR2 SNEGSKA (reference sequence). This CDR3 is 11 amino acids long. Here the CDR3 reads CSANNKETQYF. Written as DNA, the CDR3 is TGCAGTGCTAACAATAAGGAGACCCAGTACTTC.

This clone was counted once. The gene calls are TRBV24-1 and TRBJ1-1; no clear D gene. V lost 0 bases and J 8 bases, leaving 9 bases between the germline ends. The CDR3 spans 13 residues. The germline V gene has CDR1 KGHDR and CDR2 SFDVKD. The CDR3 region is CATSDLERQEAFF. The CDR3, as DNA: TGTGCCACCAGTGATTTGGAGCGGCAGGAAGCTTTCTTT.

The genes are TRBV27 and TRBJ2-1; weak D call: TRBD2 (6 bases). V was clipped by 5 bases and J by 8 bases, with 22 bases between them. Looked up from germline, CDR1 is MNHEY and CDR2 is SMNVEV (reference sequence). This CDR3 spans 16 amino acids. CDR3 amino acids: CASSPSAGDFTDEQFF. The DNA of the CDR3 is TGTGCCAGCAGTCCGTCGGCCGGGGACTTTACAGATGAGCAGTTCTTC.

The V gene is TRBV11-2, the J gene TRBJ2-3; D might be TRBD2 (5 bases). This CDR3 spans 15 amino acids. Trimming left V 3 bases short and J 0 bases short, with 10 bases between. The germline CDR1 and CDR2 sequences are SGHAT and FQNNGV. CDR3 DNA: TGTGCCAGCAGCTTGCTTCGGACTAGCACAGATACGCAGTATTTT. It encodes CASSLLRTSTDTQYF.

CDR3 bases: TGCGCCAGCAGCCCGCGGGAGATAACCTACGAGCAGTACTTC. It encodes CASSPREITYEQYF. This rearrangement joins TRBV5-1 to TRBJ2-7; 7 nucleotides match TRBD2. The germline CDR1 and CDR2 sequences are SGHRS and YFSETQ. V was pared by 4 bases and J by 2 bases, with 6 bases of the junction left unmatched. CDR3 length: 14 residues.

This clone appeared a few times. This chain joins TRBV5-4 and TRBJ2-1, with TRBD1 as a possible D gene (5 bases). The CDR3 totals 17 residues. The germline CDR1 and CDR2 sequences are SGHNT and YYREEE (reference sequence). Deletions cut 4 bases from V and 1 base from J, with 18 bases between. CDR3 loop: CASSLSGILVSYNEQFF. CDR3 nucleotide sequence: TGTGCCAGCAGCCTATCAGGGATTTTAGTGTCCTACAATGAGCAGTTCTTC.

This rearrangement joins TRBV27 to TRBJ2-3; TRBD2 is a possible D gene (5 bases). The V end lost 4 bases, the J end lost 4 bases, and 9 bases lay between the germline ends. The CDR3 totals 13 residues. Germline loops: CDR1 MNHEY, CDR2 SMNVEV (reference sequence). This CDR3 reads CASSWQAADTQYF. CDR3 in DNA: TGTGCCAGCAGTTGGCAAGCGGCAGATACGCAGTATTTT.

The V call is TRBV5-4, the J call TRBJ1-1; no clear D. The germline V gene encodes CDR1 SGHNT and CDR2 YYREEE (reference sequence). Trimming shortened V by 1 base and J by 3 bases, and 16 bases separated the two germline ends. The CDR3 is made up of 16 amino acids. The CDR3 region has the DNA TGTGCCAGCAGCTTGCTTGGGAGTCCTGTGTACACTGAAGCTTTCTTT. Its protein product is CASSLLGSPVYTEAFF.

CDR3 sequence: CASSLQGYSNQPQHF. The CDR3 nucleotides are TGTGCCAGCAGTCTACAGGGTTATAGCAATCAGCCCCAGCATTTT. V and J are TRBV27 and TRBJ1-5; the D gene is possibly TRBD1 (6 bases). The CDR3 totals 15 residues. Germline V lookup: CDR1 MNHEY, CDR2 SMNVEV (reference sequence). V lost 5 bases and J lost 0, with 11 bases in between.

The rearrangement uses TRBV7-9 and TRBJ2-7, with 8 nucleotides matching TRBD2. CDR3 length: 16 amino acids. After removal of 5 bases from V and 0 bases from J, the junction contained 9 bases not matched to a gene. Germline values: CDR1 SEHNR, CDR2 FQNEAQ (reference sequence). The CDR3, as DNA: TGTGCCAGCAGCCCGGTAACTAGCGGTAGCTCCTACGAGCAGTACTTC. As protein: CASSPVTSGSSYEQYF.

This clone was counted a single time. The rearrangement uses TRBV7-3 and TRBJ1-2; 8 bases align to TRBD1. Trimming at V came to 5 bases and at J to 3 bases, leaving 8 bases not matched to a gene. The germline V gene encodes CDR1 SGHTA and CDR2 FQGTGA. The CDR3 is 15 residues long. The CDR3 DNA sequence: TGTGCCAGCAGCCAAGGACAGGGTTTAGACTATGGCTACACCTTC. It codes for CASSQGQGLDYGYTF.

J is TRBJ2-7 and V is TRBV3-1 (or the pseudogene TRBV3-2), with 14 bases matching TRBD2. This CDR3 contains 17 residues. Germline V gene data show CDR1 as LGHDT and CDR2 as YNNKEL (reference sequence). J was trimmed by 4 bases and V by 1 base; bases with no gene match: 6. In DNA, the CDR3 is TGTGCCAGCAGCCAAGGAGGACTAGCGGGAGGAGTTTACGAGCAGTACTTC. As protein: CASSQGGLAGGVYEQYF.

The rearrangement joins TRBV11-2 to TRBJ2-7, with TRBD2 matching over 9 bases. The CDR3 is 15 amino acids. The germline V gene has CDR1 SGHAT and CDR2 FQNNGV. V shed 7 bases, J shed 2 bases, and the junction held 9 bases outside the gene matches. DNA for the CDR3: TGTGCCAGCATCGCAGGGGCGGGAGGGCCCTACGAGCAGTACTTC. Translating gives CASIAGAGGPYEQYF.

The chain has TRBV27 and TRBJ2-3; 10 bases are shared with TRBD2. This CDR3 is 16 amino acids long. Germline-derived CDR1 and CDR2 are MNHEY and SMNVEV (reference sequence). The trim removed 4 bases at V and 4 bases at J, leaving 8 bases unmatched. CDR3 protein: CASSSLRLAGPDTQYF. CDR3 DNA: TGTGCCAGCAGTTCCCTCCGACTAGCGGGCCCAGATACGCAGTATTTT.

The gene calls are TRBV30 and TRBJ1-5; no definite D call. CDR3 size: 13 residues. V was trimmed by 2 bases and J by 0 bases, leaving 5 bases between them. Germline assignment: CDR1 GTSNPN and CDR2 SVGIG (reference sequence). Here the CDR3 reads CAWSLFSNQPQHF. CDR3 bases: TGTGCCTGGAGTCTATTTAGCAATCAGCCCCAGCATTTT.

Only one count was recorded for this clone. The CDR3: CASSPYRSPTGYGYTF. CDR3 nucleotide sequence: TGTGCCAGCAGCCCCTACAGGTCACCAACTGGCTATGGCTACACCTTC. V is TRBV6-2 or TRBV6-3 and J is TRBJ1-2; TRBD1 might be the D (5 bases). V lost 6 bases to trimming and J lost 4 bases, with 21 bases between them. The CDR3 spans 16 residues. Per the germline V gene, CDR1 is MNHEY and CDR2 is SVGEGT.